These T cell receptor beta chains were read from a single sample in a study of vaccination effects on CD4 cells after COVID-19. Profiled with immunoSEQ multiplex PCR; TCRdb holds only in-frame clones, not every one. Here the sample spans tens of thousands of clones, roughly 79% being singletons. These receptors lack a known antigen. The sequences come from CD4+ T cells from PBMCs cultured with HCoV-229E spike peptides, collected before COVID-19 vaccination. The receptors here all came from a human donor who received a COVID-19 vaccine. Both conserved end residues are part of each CDR3. The D gene is left open where the match is weak. Part of the rows lack a size; the others show once, few, many or a class for expanded clones.

>NA|TRBV4-2|TRBJ2-2|TRBD1
TGTGCCAGCAGCCAATATTGGGGACAGTCCGACGCGAACACCGGGGAGCTGTTTTTT
CASSQYWGQSDANTGELFF
>NA|TRBV5-1|TRBJ2-5|TRBD2
TGCGCCAGCAGCTTGGTCCCTGGACTAGCGGAAGAGACCCAGTACTTC
CASSLVPGLAEETQYF
>NA|TRBV14|TRBJ1-2|NA
TGTGCCAGCAGCCCCGGCACCTCCTATGGCTACACCTTC
CASSPGTSYGYTF
>NA|TRBV11-2|TRBJ2-2|NA
TGTGCCAGCAGCCCTCGAGGGGGGGCGACCTACACCGGGGAGCTGTTTTTT
CASSPRGGATYTGELFF
>NA|TRBV5-1|TRBJ2-6|NA
TGCGCCAGCATGGGGGGCTCTGGGGCCAACGTCCTGACTTTC
CASMGGSGANVLTF
>NA|TRBV5-1|TRBJ1-4|TRBD1
TGCGCCAGCAGCTTGGGACAGGGGGAAAATGAAAAACTGTTTTTT
CASSLGQGENEKLFF
>once|TRBV6-5|TRBJ1-4|NA
TGTGCCACCAAAAAGACAGGATCTAATGAAAAACTGTTTTTT
CATKKTGSNEKLFF
>NA|TRBV6-5|TRBJ2-3|TRBD1
TGTGCCAGCAGAAAGGACAGGGGGCTCACAGATACGCAGTATTTT
CASRKDRGLTDTQYF
>NA|TRBV6-5|TRBJ1-6|NA
TGTGCCAGCAGACCATCCTATAATTCACCCCTCCACTTT
CASRPSYNSPLHF
>NA|TRBV24-1|TRBJ2-3|TRBD2
TGTGCCACCAGTGATTCAACTAGCGGATTCACAGATACGCAGTATTTT
CATSDSTSGFTDTQYF
>NA|TRBV3-1/TRBV3-2|TRBJ2-2|TRBD2
TGTGCCAGCAGCCCAAGGGGACTAGCGGGGGCCTCTGTGAAGTCCGGGGAGCTGTTTTTT
CASSPRGLAGASVKSGELFF
>NA|TRBV5-4|TRBJ1-1|TRBD1
TGTGCCAGCAGCTTGGCCCCCGGACAGGTGGGCACTGAAGCTTTCTTT
CASSLAPGQVGTEAFF
>NA|TRBV12-3/TRBV12-4|TRBJ1-5|NA
TGTGCCAGCAGAAAAGGATTCGAATCGCCCCAGCATTTT
CASRKGFESPQHF
>NA|TRBV4-3|TRBJ1-2|NA
TGCGCCAGCAGCCAAGATCGAGGCTATGGCTACACCTTC
CASSQDRGYGYTF
>NA|TRBV18|TRBJ2-2|NA
TGTGCCAGCTCACCACTGGGAACTAACACCGGGGAGCTGTTTTTT
CASSPLGTNTGELFF
>NA|TRBV5-1|TRBJ1-5|NA
TGCGCCAGCAGCTTCGGTGGACCGAATAGCAATCAGCCCCAGCATTTT
CASSFGGPNSNQPQHF
>NA|TRBV6-5|TRBJ2-5|TRBD1
TGTGCCAGCCGATTAGGGACAGGGGAGGAGACCCAGTACTTC
CASRLGTGEETQYF
>NA|TRBV3-1/TRBV3-2|TRBJ1-4|NA
TGTGCCAGCAGCCAAGATACGGGGGGTAATGAAAAACTGTTTTTT
CASSQDTGGNEKLFF
>NA|TRBV6-5|TRBJ1-5|TRBD1
TGTGCCAGCAGCACCCTGGACAGGGGGAATCAGCCCCAGCATTTT
CASSTLDRGNQPQHF
>NA|TRBV10-2|TRBJ2-5|TRBD1
TGCGCCAGCAGTGAGTCGAAACAGGGGGCTAGGAAGACCCAGTACTTC
CASSESKQGARKTQYF
>NA|TRBV6-5|TRBJ1-2|NA
TGTGCCAGCAGTTACTCGAACCAGGGCTCCTATGGCTACACCTTC
CASSYSNQGSYGYTF
>NA|TRBV24-1|TRBJ2-3|TRBD1
TGTGCCACCGGTACGAACAGGGGCCTCACAGATACGCAGTATTTT
CATGTNRGLTDTQYF
>NA|TRBV7-3|TRBJ2-1|NA
TGTGCCAGCAGCAGGGGCCCCTACAATGAGCAGTTCTTC
CASSRGPYNEQFF
>NA|TRBV5-1|TRBJ1-1|NA
TGCGCCAGCAGCTGGACGGGGCCGAGAGGTGAAGCTTTCTTT
CASSWTGPRGEAFF
>NA|TRBV5-1|TRBJ2-6|NA
TGCGCCAGCAGCCAGGGCTCTGGGGCCAACGTCCTGACTTTC
CASSQGSGANVLTF
>few|TRBV2|TRBJ1-6|TRBD1
TGTGCCAGCAACCCGACAGGGGGCCAATATAGTTCACCCCTCCACTTT
CASNPTGGQYSSPLHF